The rows below give T cell receptor beta chains drawn from one sample of a study of T cell responses to AZD1222 COVID-19 vaccine. Method: immunoSEQ multiplex PCR; TCRdb's copy keeps in-frame clones and lacks some. The sample holds approximately 110,000 clones, around 82% seen once. The sequenced sample was peripheral blood, obtained on day 0 of AZD1222 vaccination. Receptors were obtained from an adult in good health. Each CDR3 is given with its conserved first and last residue. Each record gives: J gene, V gene, clone size, D gene, CDR3 protein, CDR3 DNA. A D gene is named only where the DNA matches it firmly. Expanded clones are given a class, and other clones once, few, many or no size at all.

J: TRBJ1-6
V: TRBV28
size: once
D: TRBD1
CDR3: CASRTGGNSPLHF
DNA: TGTGCCAGCAGGACAGGGGGGAATTCACCCCTCCACTTT

J: TRBJ2-3
V: TRBV6-5
size: -
D: -
CDR3: CASTYGTDTQYF
DNA: TGTGCCAGCACCTACGGTACAGATACGCAGTATTTT

J: TRBJ2-7
V: TRBV6-5
size: -
D: -
CDR3: CASRGQGSSYEQYF
DNA: TGTGCCAGCAGGGGGCAGGGAAGCTCCTACGAGCAGTACTTC

J: TRBJ2-1
V: TRBV19
size: -
D: -
CDR3: CASSSLEEDPFYEQFF
DNA: TGTGCCAGTAGTAGTCTGGAGGAGGACCCGTTTTATGAGCAGTTCTTC

J: TRBJ2-2
V: TRBV6-5
size: -
D: TRBD1
CDR3: CASSGTGAPVGELFF
DNA: TGTGCCAGCAGCGGGACAGGCGCCCCGGTGGGGGAGCTGTTTTTT

J: TRBJ2-1
V: TRBV6-5
size: -
D: -
CDR3: CASSPPPSEQFF
DNA: TGTGCCAGCAGTCCCCCTCCCTCAGAGCAGTTCTTC

J: TRBJ2-3
V: TRBV5-1
size: -
D: TRBD2
CDR3: CASRETSGRAQGQYF
DNA: TGCGCCAGCAGGGAGACTAGCGGGAGGGCCCAGGGGCAGTATTTT

J: TRBJ2-3
V: TRBV6-5
size: -
D: -
CDR3: CASTNPGADTQYF
DNA: TGTGCCAGCACAAACCCGGGCGCAGATACGCAGTATTTT

J: TRBJ2-3
V: TRBV7-5
size: -
D: -
CDR3: CARSLLGRECEDTQYF
DNA: TGTGCCAGAAGCTTGCTAGGGCGGGAGTGCGAAGATACGCAGTATTTT

J: TRBJ1-5
V: TRBV2
size: -
D: TRBD1
CDR3: CASSERTGNQPQHF
DNA: TGTGCCAGCAGTGAGAGGACAGGTAATCAGCCCCAGCATTTT

J: TRBJ1-2
V: TRBV11-2
size: -
D: -
CDR3: CASSLDHAGDRSGSDGYTF
DNA: TGTGCCAGCAGCTTAGATCACGCGGGCGACAGATCCGGGTCGGATGGCTACACCTTC

J: TRBJ2-7
V: TRBV24-1
size: few
D: -
CDR3: CATSDPRTRDGQYF
DNA: TGTGCCACCAGTGATCCAAGGACCCGAGACGGGCAGTACTTC